One and the same sample provided the 30 T cell receptor beta chains below, sequenced in a study of shared clonotypes between healthy human individuals. Profiled with immunoSEQ multiplex PCR; TCRdb holds only in-frame clones, not every one. The data show under 1,100,000 clones, around four fifths seen once. Sequencing was carried out using memory CD4+ T cells sorted from blood. Subset here: CD45RA-negative fraction. These receptors were taken from a man younger than 30 in good health.

The chain joins TRBV5-4 to TRBJ1-1, with 12 bases identical to TRBD1. In germline, CDR1 is SGHNT, CDR2 YYREEE (reference sequence). J gave up 6 bases and V 4 bases, and 4 bases lay outside the gene matches. The CDR3 runs 14 residues. The CDR3 region is CASSRGQGAAEAFF. CDR3 DNA sequence: TGTGCCAGCAGCCGGGGACAGGGGGCGGCTGAAGCTTTCTTT.

The chain has TRBV27 and TRBJ2-7; tentative D call: TRBD2 (5 bases). Germline values: CDR1 MNHEY, CDR2 SMNVEV (reference sequence). Trimming removed 0 bases at V and 0 bases at J, with 12 bases between. This CDR3 region has 16 residues. CDR3 region: CASSLSGSWSSYEQYF. In DNA, the CDR3 is TGTGCCAGCAGTTTATCGGGGAGCTGGAGCTCCTACGAGCAGTACTTC.

This clone came up once. J is TRBJ2-7 and V is TRBV18; TRBD2 is a possible D gene (5 bases). Germline values: CDR1 KGHSH, CDR2 LQKENI. V lost 2 bases and J 3 bases, leaving 11 bases between the germline ends. The CDR3 length is 14 residues. In DNA, the CDR3 is TGTGCCAGCTCACCAGACCCGGCGGGCTACGAGCAGTACTTC. Amino acids: CASSPDPAGYEQYF.

The V and J genes are TRBV5-6 and TRBJ1-2; TRBD1 might be the D (6 bases). V was trimmed by 4 bases and J by 10 bases, leaving 17 bases between them. CDR1 is SGHDT, CDR2 YYEEEE, per germline. The CDR3 loop spans 13 amino acids. The CDR3: CASSAGAGYYYTF. Written as DNA, the CDR3 is TGTGCCAGCAGCGCGGGGGCTGGGTACTACTACACCTTC.

The rearrangement uses TRBV28 and TRBJ2-7; possibly TRBD1 for D (5 bases). The germline V gene has CDR1 MDHEN and CDR2 SYDVKM. The V and J ends lost 5 bases and 3 bases respectively, with 8 bases between them. This CDR3 is built from 12 residues. CDR3 protein: CASSGQGYEQYF. As DNA, the CDR3 is TGTGCCAGCAGTGGGCAGGGCTACGAGCAGTACTTC. Using reference TRBV28 and TRBJ2-7 for the parts outside the CDR3, the full variable domain is DVKVTQSSRYLVKRTGEKVFLECVQDMDHENMFWYRQDPGLGLRLIYFSYDVKMKEKGDIPEGYSVSREKKERFSLILESASTNQTSMYLCASSGQGYEQYFGPGTRLTVT.

This clone was counted once. CDR3 sequence reads: CASSLLGSSGNTIYF. The CDR3 DNA reads as TGTGCCAGCAGTTTACTGGGCAGCTCTGGAAACACCATATATTTT. The chain is built from TRBV28 and TRBJ1-3; D gene ambiguous. CDR1 and CDR2 (germline): MDHEN, SYDVKM. The CDR3 totals 15 residues. The V end was cut by 2 bases, the J end by 0 bases, with 8 bases between.

The chain uses TRBV7-2 and TRBJ2-7, with 13 bases that match TRBD2. The CDR3 covers 16 residues. Germline trimming cut 1 base from V and 4 bases from J; bases unmatched to any gene: 4. Germline V CDR1 and CDR2: SGHTA, FQGNSA. The CDR3 bases are TGTGCCAGCAGCTTAGACGGACTAGCGGGAGAGTACGAGCAGTACTTC. Amino acid sequence: CASSLDGLAGEYEQYF. Looking up the rest from reference TRBV7-2 and TRBJ2-7 gives the full variable domain: GAGVSQSPSNKVTEKGKDVELRCDPISGHTALYWYRQSLGQGLEFLIYFQGNSAPDKSGLPSDRFSAERTGGSVSTLTIQRTQQEDSAVYLCASSLDGLAGEYEQYFGPGTRLTVT.

The J gene is TRBJ1-4, the V gene TRBV27; D is unclear. The V gene lost 3 bases and the J gene lost 14 bases, with 19 bases spanning the gap. This CDR3 contains 14 residues. Germline loops: CDR1 MNHEY, CDR2 SMNVEV (reference sequence). For the CDR3, the DNA is TGTGCCAGCAGTTTGACCCGGGCCCCGGTTCAGCTGTTTTTT. Protein: CASSLTRAPVQLFF.

V is TRBV5-4 and J is TRBJ2-7, with D possibly TRBD2 on 6 matching bases. This CDR3 contains 15 residues. V was cut by 3 bases and J by 7 bases, with 20 bases left in between. Germline V CDR1 and CDR2: SGHNT, YYREEE (reference sequence). The CDR3 loop reads CASSYGTGLSEEQYF. The DNA of the CDR3 is TGTGCCAGCAGCTATGGGACTGGCCTGAGTGAGGAGCAGTACTTC. Using reference TRBV5-4 and TRBJ2-7 for the parts outside the CDR3, the full variable domain is ETGVTQSPTHLIKTRGQQVTLRCSSQSGHNTVSWYQQALGQGPQFIFQYYREEENGRGNFPPRFSGLQFPNYSSELNVNALELDDSALYLCASSYGTGLSEEQYFGPGTRLTVT.

This sequence joins TRBV28 and TRBJ1-3; unclear D gene. Germline loops: CDR1 MDHEN, CDR2 SYDVKM. V shed 1 base and J shed 8 bases, with 6 bases lying between them. CDR3 length: 12 residues. This CDR3 is CASSLSSDTIYF. The CDR3 DNA is TGTGCCAGCAGTTTATCTTCGGACACCATATATTTT.

V and J are TRBV10-3 and TRBJ1-1, with 8 bases matching TRBD1. V lost 10 bases, J lost 1 base, and 5 bases stayed unmatched. CDR3 size: 13 residues. Germline-derived CDR1 and CDR2 are ENHRY and SYGVKD. CDR3 loop: CATAGTGNTEAFF. The DNA for the CDR3 is TGTGCCACCGCCGGGACAGGGAACACTGAAGCTTTCTTT.

The chain combines TRBV10-1 with TRBJ2-3; D remains unclear. V was pared by 0 bases and J by 2 bases, with 3 bases between. Germline V gene lookup returns CDR1 WNHNN and CDR2 SYGVQD (reference sequence). This CDR3 is 13 amino acids long. The DNA of the CDR3 is TGCGCCAGCAGTGAGTCGAACACAGATACGCAGTATTTT. Protein: CASSESNTDTQYF.

The chain carries TRBV2 and TRBJ2-2; TRBD1 is a possible D gene (6 bases). The V gene lost 2 bases and the J gene lost 4 bases, with 8 bases spanning the gap. There are 14 residues in the CDR3. Germline lookup yields CDR1 SNHLY and CDR2 FYNNEI. This chain's CDR3 is CASSEPRGTGELFF. CDR3 DNA sequence: TGTGCCAGCAGTGAACCCAGGGGCACCGGGGAGCTGTTTTTT.

The chain couples TRBV4-1 to TRBJ1-1, with D tentatively TRBD1 (5 bases). This CDR3 is 15 amino acids long. V lost 4 bases, J lost 1 base, and 13 bases lay in between. In germline, CDR1 is MGHRA, CDR2 YSYEKL. The CDR3 here is CASSPDFDRNTEAFF. CDR3 nucleotides: TGCGCCAGCAGCCCCGATTTTGACAGGAACACTGAAGCTTTCTTT.

The chain is built from TRBV7-2 and TRBJ2-5, with D tentatively TRBD2 (5 bases). The CDR3 sequence is 15 residues long. CDR1 and CDR2 from the germline V gene are SGHTA and FQGNSA. Trimming stripped 5 bases from V and 5 bases from J, with 18 bases between. The chain's CDR3 is CASSLTSRLIETQYF. Here the CDR3 DNA reads TGTGCCAGCAGCCTAACTAGTAGGCTTATTGAGACCCAGTACTTC.

The V call is TRBV5-1, the J call TRBJ2-1; weak D call: TRBD2 (6 bases). The CDR3 sequence is 16 residues long. Germline V lookup: CDR1 SGHRS, CDR2 YFSETQ. V was clipped by 5 bases and J by 3 bases, with 18 bases between them. The CDR3 here is CASRRLPAGGYNEQFF. The CDR3 DNA reads as TGCGCCAGCAGAAGGCTCCCAGCGGGTGGCTACAATGAGCAGTTCTTC.

This clone was seen only once. The gene calls are TRBV5-5 and TRBJ2-6; D is perhaps TRBD1 (6 bases). V was shortened by 0 bases and J by 1 base, with 11 bases between the two germline ends. Germline V gene sequence: CDR1 SGHKS, CDR2 YYEKEE (reference sequence). The CDR3 contains 17 residues. CDR3 residues: CASSLARGSSGANVLTF. CDR3 nucleotides: TGTGCCAGCAGCTTGGCCAGGGGATCATCTGGGGCCAACGTCCTGACTTTC.

Only a few counts were recorded for this clone. The rearrangement joins TRBV7-2 to TRBJ2-7; no reliable D call. CDR1 and CDR2 from the germline V gene are SGHTA and FQGNSA. The ends were cut back, 5 bases at V and 1 base at J, with 18 bases in the middle. This CDR3 comprises 16 residues. The CDR3 loop reads CASSPTLSSSSYEQYF. CDR3 in DNA: TGTGCCAGCAGCCCCACCCTTTCGAGCAGTTCCTACGAGCAGTACTTC.

The chain carries TRBV18 and TRBJ2-5; D call uncertain. CDR3 length: 13 residues. Germline V gene data show CDR1 as KGHSH and CDR2 as LQKENI. V was cut by 6 bases and J by 4 bases, with 12 bases left in between. The CDR3 is CASSSRTTETQYF. As DNA, the CDR3 is TGTGCCAGCTCTAGCCGGACGACAGAGACCCAGTACTTC. The whole variable domain, remainder taken from reference TRBV18 and TRBJ2-5, is NAGVMQNPRHLVRRRGQEARLRCSPMKGHSHVYWYRQLPEEGLKFMVYLQKENIIDESGMPKERFSAEFPKEGPSILRIQQVVRGDSAAYFCASSSRTTETQYFGPGTRLLVL.

CDR3 sequence (DNA): TGTGCCAGCAGTAAACAGGGCTCCGGAAACACCATATATTTT. Its translation: CASSKQGSGNTIYF. V is TRBV6-1 and J is TRBJ1-3; a possible D gene is TRBD1 (6 bases). The CDR3 runs to 14 residues. Deletions cut 5 bases from V and 4 bases from J, with 12 bases between. Germline-derived CDR1 and CDR2 are MNHNS and SASEGT.

In its sample, this clone was seen once. The V call is TRBV28, the J call TRBJ2-7, with 9 bases identical to TRBD2. The junction had 3 bases not matched to a gene; V was cut back by 7 bases and J by 5 bases. This CDR3 is 12 amino acids long. Germline V gives CDR1 MDHEN, CDR2 SYDVKM. The CDR3 sequence: CASTRLADEQYF. In nucleotides, the CDR3 is TGTGCCAGCACGAGACTAGCGGACGAGCAGTACTTC.

The chain combines TRBV25-1 with TRBJ2-5, with D possibly being TRBD1 (6 bases). The V end was cut by 1 base, the J end by 4 bases, with 10 bases between. The CDR3 is 14 residues long. Germline lookup yields CDR1 MGHDK and CDR2 SYGVNS. The CDR3 region is CASSESGRGETQYF. The CDR3 DNA reads TGTGCCAGCAGTGAATCGGGCAGGGGAGAGACCCAGTACTTC.

The chain recombines TRBV5-1 with TRBJ2-7; D gene ambiguous. Germline V gives CDR1 SGHRS, CDR2 YFSETQ. V shed 3 bases and J shed 5 bases, with 12 bases lying between them. This CDR3 comprises 13 residues. The CDR3 nucleotides read TGCGCCAGCAGCTCCGCAGGTAGTCACGAGCAGTACTTC. This translates into CASSSAGSHEQYF. Variable domain in full (rest from reference TRBV5-1 and TRBJ2-7): KAGVTQTPRYLIKTRGQQVTLSCSPISGHRSVSWYQQTPGQGLQFLFEYFSETQRNKGNFPGRFSGRQFSNSRSEMNVSTLELGDSALYLCASSSAGSHEQYFGPGTRLTVT.

This clone was recorded many times. V and J are TRBV10-2 and TRBJ2-2; 9 bases line up with TRBD2. The CDR3 contains 14 residues. The V gene's germline CDR1 is WSHSY and CDR2 SAAADI. J gave up 5 bases and V 10 bases, and 8 bases lay outside the gene matches. In nucleotides, the CDR3 is TGCGCCACCAAAGCGGGGGGTGGTACCGGGGAGCTGTTTTTT. Amino acid sequence: CATKAGGGTGELFF.

The chain carries TRBV11-2 and TRBJ2-1, with TRBD2 matching 8 bases. The CDR3 has 17 amino acids. Trimming cost V 1 base and J 5 bases; bases outside gene matches: 10. Germline assignment: CDR1 SGHAT and CDR2 FQNNGV. CDR3 nucleotide sequence: TGTGCCAGCAGCTTAGGGGTTTTCGGCGGGAGGAACAATGAGCAGTTCTTC. Its translation is CASSLGVFGGRNNEQFF.

The V and J genes are TRBV18 and TRBJ1-1; a possible D gene is TRBD1 (6 bases). Trimming shortened V by 3 bases and J by 4 bases, and 15 bases separated the two germline ends. The CDR3 has 15 residues. Per germline, CDR1 KGHSH and CDR2 LQKENI. CDR3 in amino acids: CASSPSAQGSTEAFF. The CDR3 region has the DNA TGTGCCAGCTCACCCTCGGCACAGGGCTCCACTGAAGCTTTCTTT.

This sequence joins TRBV5-6 and TRBJ2-5; 7 nucleotides align to TRBD2. Losses at the gene ends were 2 bases for V and 5 bases for J; bases not matched to a gene: 3. Germline V lookup: CDR1 SGHDT, CDR2 YYEEEE. The CDR3 is 13 residues long. The CDR3 nucleotides read TGTGCCAGCAGCTTAGGACTAGGGGAGACCCAGTACTTC. Protein: CASSLGLGETQYF.

Only a few counts were recorded for this clone. This chain joins TRBV9 and TRBJ1-3, with 7 positions matching TRBD1. The CDR3 is 15 amino acids. Unmatched junction bases numbered 7, after V lost 3 bases and J lost 4 bases. From germline, CDR1 is SGDLS and CDR2 YYNGEE. The CDR3 loop is CASSEGQVLGNTIYF. As DNA, the CDR3 is TGTGCCAGCAGCGAAGGACAGGTCCTAGGAAACACCATATATTTT.

The V and J genes are TRBV2 and TRBJ2-1; the match to TRBD2 covers 11 bases. Trimming cost V 6 bases and J 8 bases; bases outside gene matches: 9. Germline values: CDR1 SNHLY, CDR2 FYNNEI. The CDR3 contains 15 residues. The CDR3 reads CASSALAGGSDEQFF. The DNA of the CDR3 is TGTGCCAGCAGCGCATTAGCGGGAGGGAGTGATGAGCAGTTCTTC.

The chain joins TRBV5-6 to TRBJ1-2; perhaps TRBD1 as D (6 bases). V gave up 3 bases and J gave up 4 bases, with 13 bases separating them. Germline V gives CDR1 SGHDT, CDR2 YYEEEE. The CDR3 is made up of 14 amino acids. The chain's CDR3 is CASSSTTGIYGYTF. CDR3 sequence (DNA): TGTGCCAGCAGCTCTACGACAGGAATCTATGGCTACACCTTC.